This T cell receptor (beta chain) was documented in a study of technical replicates of blood from four donors. Data came from immunoSEQ multiplex PCR; TCRdb stores just in-frame clones and leaves some out. The table lists about 74,000 clones, about 95% of them singletons, with around 0.24% in the top ten. This CDR3 has 12 amino acids. Germline CDR1 and CDR2: MDHEN and SYDVKM. The V end was cut by 7 bases, the J end by 11 bases, with 17 bases between. The receptor's source is a human donor in good health. The sequencing input was T cells isolated from PBMCs. This rearrangement joins TRBV28 to TRBJ1-1; D uncertain. CDR3 region: CASNQIGGEAFF. The CDR3 bases are TGTGCCAGCAATCAAATCGGCGGTGAGGCTTTCTTT.